One and the same sample provided the 3 T cell receptor beta chains below, sequenced in a study of human T cells and chemical hapten exposure. TCRdb re-called the RACE reads with MiXCR, one entry per CDR3 protein. The sample includes 360,000 or so distinct CDR3 sequences, 6% to 7% of them seen just once. The time point: patch test 2, 6 weeks after DPC sensitization. The treatment was: therapeutic diphenylcyclopropenone sensitization with weekly scalp DPC. Sequencing used whole blood, obtained in connection with sensitization to the hapten diphenylcyclopropenone (DPC). Receptors originate from a woman between 18 and 29 years old with alopecia areata. Some clones in this sample may be carry-over from other donors' samples.

This clonotype was seen at least ten times. The chain joins TRBV12-3 or TRBV12-4 to TRBJ1-4, with 8 positions matching TRBD1. This CDR3 contains 18 residues. The ends lost 5 bases at V and 3 bases at J; junction bases unmatched: 14. CDR3 region: CASSPPGTGFNPNEKLFF. CDR3 in DNA: TGTGCCAGCAGTCCACCCGGGACAGGTTTTAATCCTAATGAAAAACTGTTTTTT.

This clonotype was recorded at least ten times. The junction does not match germline at one end; this may be a read error. The chain combines TRBV3-1 with TRBJ2-3; 8 nucleotides line up with TRBD2. The V gene's germline CDR1 is LGHDT and CDR2 YNNKEL (reference sequence). This CDR3 spans 15 amino acids. The CDR3 reads CASSLERGSTNTQYF. The CDR3, as DNA: TGTGCCAGCAGTCTAGAGCGGGGGAGCACAAATACGCAGTATTTT.

This chain connects TRBV20-1 to TRBJ2-7, with D perhaps given as TRBD1 or TRBD2 (5 bases each). This CDR3 region has 14 residues. In germline, CDR1 is DFQATT, CDR2 SNEGSKA (reference sequence). Trimming pared 3 bases from V and 1 base from J, leaving 13 bases between. Here the CDR3 reads CSASRDGRSYEQYF. The DNA of the CDR3 is TGCAGTGCTAGTAGGGACGGACGATCCTACGAGCAGTACTTC.